Detailed here is one T cell receptor beta chain. The antigen is undetermined. From germline, CDR1 is SEHNR and CDR2 FQNEAQ (reference sequence). The CDR3 covers 14 residues. This entry comes from a study of cytomegalovirus exposure and HLA in healthy donors. Regarding the study as a whole: Using a false discovery rate of 0.05, a later analysis showed that 15,000 to 20,000 TCR beta sequences were associated with HLA alleles. Exclusion applied to some V segments, including TRBV6-2 and TRBV6-3, as they were indistinguishable. As a later analysis showed, a missense DCLRE1C variant was linked to trimming of TCR beta V- and J-genes. Among the most significant clusters, several appeared linked to common viral pathogens in a later analysis.

PCR employed 60 Vbeta and 13 Jbeta primers. Repertoires were generated with immunoSEQ multiplex PCR, while TCRdb's copy carries only in-frame clones and drops some. The sample contains approximately 150,000 clones, 75% to 85% of which appear only once. The sequence was obtained from a woman aged 50 to 60 in good health and CMV-seropositive. The genes are TRBV7-9 and TRBJ2-5; 8 bases map to TRBD1. Gene TRBJ2-7 matches the end of the DNA better, so the J call may be wrong. Sequencing was performed on PBMCs. The CDR3 DNA follows: TGTGCCAGCAGCTTAACGACAGGGGATTACGAGCAGTACTTC. This gives the protein CASSLTTGDYEQYF.